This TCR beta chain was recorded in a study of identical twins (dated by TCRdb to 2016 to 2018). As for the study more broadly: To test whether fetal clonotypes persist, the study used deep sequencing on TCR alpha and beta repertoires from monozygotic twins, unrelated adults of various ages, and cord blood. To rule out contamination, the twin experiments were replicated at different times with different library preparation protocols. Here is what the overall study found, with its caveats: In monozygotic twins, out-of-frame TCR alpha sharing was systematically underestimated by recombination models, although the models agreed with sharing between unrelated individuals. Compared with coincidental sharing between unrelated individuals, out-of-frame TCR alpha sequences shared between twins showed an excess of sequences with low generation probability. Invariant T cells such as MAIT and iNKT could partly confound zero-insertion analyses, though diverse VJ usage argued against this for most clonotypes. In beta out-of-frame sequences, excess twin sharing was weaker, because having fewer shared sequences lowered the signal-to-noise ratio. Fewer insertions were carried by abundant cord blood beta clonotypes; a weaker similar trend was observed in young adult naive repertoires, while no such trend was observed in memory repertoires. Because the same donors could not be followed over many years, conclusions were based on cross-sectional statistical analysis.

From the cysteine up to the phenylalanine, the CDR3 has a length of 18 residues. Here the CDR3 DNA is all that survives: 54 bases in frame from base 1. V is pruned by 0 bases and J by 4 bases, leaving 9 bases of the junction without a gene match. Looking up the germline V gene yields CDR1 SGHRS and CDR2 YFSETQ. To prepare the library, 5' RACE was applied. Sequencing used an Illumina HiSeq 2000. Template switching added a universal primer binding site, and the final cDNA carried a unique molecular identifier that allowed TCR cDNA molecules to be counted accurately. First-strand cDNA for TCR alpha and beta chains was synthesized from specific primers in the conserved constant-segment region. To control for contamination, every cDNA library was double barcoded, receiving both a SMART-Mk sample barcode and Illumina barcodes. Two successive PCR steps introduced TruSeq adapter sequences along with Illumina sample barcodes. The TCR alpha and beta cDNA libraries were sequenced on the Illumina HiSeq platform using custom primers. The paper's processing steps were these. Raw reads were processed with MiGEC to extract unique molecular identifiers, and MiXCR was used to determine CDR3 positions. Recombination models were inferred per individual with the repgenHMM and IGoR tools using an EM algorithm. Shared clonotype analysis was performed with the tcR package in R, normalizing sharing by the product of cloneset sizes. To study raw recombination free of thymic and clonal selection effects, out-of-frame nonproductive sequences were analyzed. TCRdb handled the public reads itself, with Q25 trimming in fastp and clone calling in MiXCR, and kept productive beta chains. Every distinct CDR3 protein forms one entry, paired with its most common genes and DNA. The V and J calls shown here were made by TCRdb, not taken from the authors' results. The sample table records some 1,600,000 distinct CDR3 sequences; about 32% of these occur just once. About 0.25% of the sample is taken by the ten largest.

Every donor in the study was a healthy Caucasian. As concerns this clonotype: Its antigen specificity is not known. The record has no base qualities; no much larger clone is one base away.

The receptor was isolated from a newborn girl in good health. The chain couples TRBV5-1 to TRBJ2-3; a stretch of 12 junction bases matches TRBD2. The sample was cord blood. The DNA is TGCGCCAGCAGCTTGGCCCGATCTAGCGGGGGGGCCGCAGATACGCAGTATTTT. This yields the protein CASSLARSSGGAADTQYF. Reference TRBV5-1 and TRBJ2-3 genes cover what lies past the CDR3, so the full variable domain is KAGVTQTPRYLIKTRGQQVTLSCSPISGHRSVSWYQQTPGQGLQFLFEYFSETQRNKGNFPGRFSGRQFSNSRSEMNVSTLELGDSALYLCASSLARSSGGAADTQYFGPGTRLTVL.